Listed below are T cell receptor beta chains from one sample, sequenced in a study of T cell changes during pregnancy in multiple sclerosis. Sequencing used immunoSEQ multiplex PCR; TCRdb keeps in-frame clones, though not all of them. The table lists fewer than 40,000 clones, 90% of them singletons, with around 13% in the top ten. The sample here was CD8+ T cells from peripheral blood mononuclear cells, taken in the first trimester of pregnancy. These receptors were collected from a female donor with multiple sclerosis, enrolled in a pregnancy study. CDR3s include the opening cysteine and the closing phenylalanine or tryptophan.

V gene,J gene,CDR3 protein
TRBV4-2,TRBJ2-7,CASRQGIAGEAYEQYF
TRBV7-6,TRBJ1-5,CASSNTGAGGNQPQHF
TRBV7-9,TRBJ2-5,CASSLQGDNQETQYF
TRBV4-2,TRBJ2-7,CASSLSGFYYEQYF
TRBV4-1,TRBJ2-1,CASSRSYNEQFF
TRBV4-1,TRBJ2-7,CASSQDTTGSYEQYF
TRBV9,TRBJ1-5,CASSSTGEGQPQHF
TRBV2,TRBJ2-7,CASRSKTGGTSGQYF
TRBV28,TRBJ2-7,CASSLYQGSSYEQYF
TRBV5-6,TRBJ2-7,CASSLWGVRVYEQYF
TRBV5-1,TRBJ2-7,CASSLGLAASYEQYF
TRBV29-1,TRBJ1-1,CSVDDRGTEAFF
TRBV6-1,TRBJ1-1,CASSYWRADTEAFF
TRBV7-2,TRBJ2-1,CASSLGLAGEGGYNEQFF
TRBV9,TRBJ2-3,CASSPTGLSTDTQYF
TRBV6-5,TRBJ1-1,CASSLGPNTEAFF